This entry lists 3 T cell receptor beta chains sequenced from one sample in a study of identifying expanded T cells in peripheral blood. The protocol was immunoSEQ multiplex PCR, while the TCRdb copy is restricted to in-frame clones and leaves out a portion. The sample consists of about 91,000 clones, about 87% of them appearing once. Input material: blood. The receptors were sampled from a person aged 18 to 70 in good health.

The chain joins TRBV7-2 to TRBJ1-6, with a tentative D call TRBD1 (5 bases). Germline-derived CDR1 and CDR2 are SGHTA and FQGNSA. CDR3 length: 15 amino acids. V gave up 4 bases and J gave up 5 bases, with 12 bases separating them. The CDR3 coding sequence is TGTGCCAGCAGCTACCGGGGCAGTAATAATTCACCCCTCCACTTT. Its protein is CASSYRGSNNSPLHF.

The J gene is TRBJ2-5, the V gene TRBV7-2, with D unresolved. The CDR3 runs to 16 residues. Deletions cut 1 base from V and 0 bases from J, with 12 bases between. Germline values: CDR1 SGHTA, CDR2 FQGNSA. CDR3: CASSLGPRQNQETQYF. CDR3 nucleotides: TGTGCCAGCAGCTTAGGCCCCAGGCAGAACCAAGAGACCCAGTACTTC.

CDR3 region: CASRISGANVLTF. DNA of the CDR3: TGTGCCAGCAGAATCTCTGGGGCCAACGTCCTGACTTTC. V and J are TRBV2 and TRBJ2-6; no reliable D call. The germline V gene has CDR1 SNHLY and CDR2 FYNNEI. The CDR3 consists of 13 residues. Trimming left V 6 bases short and J 0 bases short, with 3 bases between.